The TCR beta chain under discussion was sequenced for a study of shared clonotypes between healthy human individuals. This clone has just one count. The antigen is unknown. The CDR3 is 13 residues long. Germline values: CDR1 LNHNV, CDR2 YYDKDF (reference sequence). V lost 8 bases to trimming and J lost 0 bases, with 9 bases between them. Study-level points and caveats: In this cohort, only blood was sampled, and tissue repertoires likely differ.

Naive CD8 cells lacked CD45RO, underwent positive selection for CCR7 and left out terminally differentiated effector memory CD45RA+ cells. The repertoire was sequenced with immunoSEQ multiplex PCR; TCRdb's copy has only in-frame clones and lacks some. The sample includes over 800,000 clones, 80% to 95% seen only once; the top ten take about 24%. This TCR was sampled from a man aged 30-40 years in good health. Sequencing was done on a sample of naive CD8+ T cells sorted from blood. The rearrangement joins TRBV15 to TRBJ2-3, with D possibly TRBD1 on 5 matching bases. CDR3 residues: CATLGQSTDTQYF. The CDR3 bases are TGTGCCACCTTGGGGCAGAGCACAGATACGCAGTATTTT.